Presented here are 18 T cell receptor beta chains from one specimen sequenced in a study of T cell responses to AZD1222 COVID-19 vaccine. Sequencing was performed with immunoSEQ multiplex PCR; in TCRdb, only in-frame clones are kept and a portion is missing. The table lists approximately 120,000 clones, around nine tenths of them singletons. Sequenced here: peripheral blood, sampled on day 0 of AZD1222 vaccination. These receptors were collected from an adult in good health.

CDR3 protein: CASRQGFSSYEQYF. CDR3 in DNA: TGTGCCAGCAGACAGGGATTTTCGTCCTACGAGCAGTACTTC. V is TRBV6-5 and J is TRBJ2-7, with D possibly TRBD1 on 6 matching bases. V dropped 6 bases and J dropped 1 base, with 13 bases sitting between them. Germline V gene lookup returns CDR1 MNHEY and CDR2 SVGAGI. The CDR3 runs to 14 residues.

This clone was seen a single time. The genes are TRBV14 and TRBJ1-1, with unresolved D. Germline lookup yields CDR1 SGHDN and CDR2 FVKESK. The length of the CDR3 is 13 residues. Trimming removed 0 bases from V and 3 bases from J, with 5 bases in between. The CDR3 nucleotides are TGTGCCAGCAGCCAAGATTACTACACTGAAGCTTTCTTT. Its protein is CASSQDYYTEAFF.

The gene calls are TRBV27 and TRBJ1-2; TRBD1 is a possible D gene (6 bases). This CDR3 spans 14 amino acids. Germline lookup yields CDR1 MNHEY and CDR2 SMNVEV (reference sequence). V was clipped by 2 bases and J by 5 bases, with 12 bases between them. The CDR3 coding sequence is TGTGCCAGCAGTTTAGGGGGCACGGCGTATGGCTACACCTTC. Protein: CASSLGGTAYGYTF.

J is TRBJ1-5 and V is TRBV27, with 9 bases identical to TRBD1. The junction had 11 bases not matched to a gene; V was cut back by 10 bases and J by 4 bases. The CDR3 covers 15 residues. Looked up from germline, CDR1 is MNHEY and CDR2 is SMNVEV (reference sequence). The CDR3 here is CATGTGRVGNQPQHF. Written as DNA, the CDR3 is TGTGCCACGGGGACAGGGCGGGTTGGGAATCAGCCCCAGCATTTT.

The chain carries TRBV7-9 and TRBJ2-3; the match to TRBD1 covers 7 bases. V lost 4 bases and J lost 0; bases outside the gene matches: 7. Germline CDR1 and CDR2: SEHNR and FQNEAQ (reference sequence). CDR3 length equals 16 residues. The CDR3 reads CASSSSQGLSTDTQYF. The CDR3 bases are TGTGCCAGCAGCTCTTCACAGGGGCTTAGCACAGATACGCAGTATTTT. The full variable domain, in which reference TRBV7-9 and TRBJ2-3 provide the parts outside the CDR3, is DTGVSQNPRHKITKRGQNVTFRCDPISEHNRLYWYRQTLGQGPEFLTYFQNEAQLEKSRLLSDRFSAERPKGSFSTLEIQRTEQGDSAMYLCASSSSQGLSTDTQYFGPGTRLTVL.

This clone occurred a few times. V and J are TRBV2 and TRBJ1-6; the match to TRBD1 covers 7 bases. Unmatched junction bases numbered 4, after V lost 6 bases and J lost 8 bases. Germline assignment: CDR1 SNHLY and CDR2 FYNNEI. The CDR3 extends over 13 amino acids. As DNA, the CDR3 is TGTGCCAGCAGGGAGGGGGCCTATTCACCCCTCCACTTT. Amino acids: CASREGAYSPLHF.

V and J are TRBV5-4 and TRBJ2-5; TRBD2 matches 13 bases. After removal of 4 bases from V and 2 bases from J, the junction contained 5 bases not matched to a gene. Germline V lookup: CDR1 SGHNT, CDR2 YYREEE (reference sequence). The CDR3 covers 16 residues. Here the CDR3 reads CASSPLLAGGQETQYF. In nucleotides, the CDR3 is TGTGCCAGCAGCCCCTTACTAGCGGGGGGGCAAGAGACCCAGTACTTC.

The count of this clone is one. The V call is TRBV29-1, the J call TRBJ2-3; D is uncertain. Trimming shortened V by 7 bases and J by 3 bases, and 14 bases separated the two germline ends. The CDR3 has 13 amino acids. CDR1 is SQVTM, CDR2 ANQGSEA, per germline. CDR3 in DNA: TGCAGCGCCGAGACCCCGGGTACAGATACGCAGTATTTT. Translating it yields CSAETPGTDTQYF.

V is TRBV5-4 and J is TRBJ2-1; TRBD2 matches at 14 bases. CDR1 and CDR2 from the germline V gene are SGHNT and YYREEE (reference sequence). This CDR3 contains 17 residues. J lost 5 bases, V lost 4 bases, and 8 bases had no gene match. The CDR3 DNA reads as TGTGCCAGCAGCCCGACTAGCGGGAGGGCCGGTAACAATGAGCAGTTCTTC. This gives the protein CASSPTSGRAGNNEQFF.

This rearrangement joins TRBV11-2 to TRBJ2-2; D unresolved. This CDR3 has 14 amino acids. V was pared by 1 base and J by 4 bases, with 7 bases between. In germline, CDR1 is SGHAT, CDR2 FQNNGV. In DNA, the CDR3 is TGTGCCAGCAGCTTAGGGCGGCCCACCGGGGAGCTGTTTTTT. Translating gives CASSLGRPTGELFF.

The chain combines TRBV2 with TRBJ2-3, with a weak D call TRBD2 (5 bases). Germline V CDR1 and CDR2: SNHLY, FYNNEI. Trimming cost V 4 bases and J 0 bases, with 11 bases left between them. The CDR3 consists of 15 residues. CDR3 loop: CASSGGRTSTDTQYF. DNA of the CDR3: TGTGCCAGCAGTGGCGGGCGAACTAGCACAGATACGCAGTATTTT.

The chain recombines TRBV2 with TRBJ1-5; no definite D call. Germline V lookup: CDR1 SNHLY, CDR2 FYNNEI. CDR3 length: 14 residues. Trimming removed 5 bases at V and 1 base at J, with 9 bases between. CDR3 region: CASSPDGSNQPQHF. In nucleotides, the CDR3 is TGTGCCAGCAGTCCCGACGGAAGCAATCAGCCCCAGCATTTT.

The chain has TRBV30 and TRBJ1-6; 9 bases line up with TRBD1. From germline, CDR1 is GTSNPN and CDR2 SVGIG (reference sequence). The CDR3 contains 15 residues. Trimming at V came to 5 bases and at J to 4 bases, leaving 6 bases not matched to a gene. CDR3: CAWGPGTGYNSPLHF. The CDR3 bases are TGTGCCTGGGGGCCAGGGACAGGGTATAATTCACCCCTCCACTTT.

In this sample, this clone turned up once. V and J are TRBV7-2 and TRBJ2-1; D could derive from TRBD1 or TRBD2 (5 bases each). Germline V gene lookup returns CDR1 SGHTA and CDR2 FQGNSA. The CDR3 has 14 amino acids. Trimming took off 1 base at V and 6 bases at J, with 10 bases between the two ends. The CDR3 bases are TGTGCCAGCAGCTTAGGGGGACGCGGCAATGAGCAGTTCTTC. Translating it yields CASSLGGRGNEQFF.

The gene calls are TRBV7-2 and TRBJ1-6; D gene ambiguous. Trimming cost V 1 base and J 5 bases, with 6 bases left between them. The CDR3 runs 14 residues. CDR1 and CDR2 from the germline V gene are SGHTA and FQGNSA. CDR3 sequence (DNA): TGTGCCAGCAGCTTAGTTTCGGATAATTCACCCCTCCACTTT. Its translation: CASSLVSDNSPLHF.

V gene TRBV19 combines with J gene TRBJ1-6; 7 bases agree with TRBD1. J lost 7 bases, V lost 4 bases, and 4 bases had no gene match. This CDR3 spans 14 amino acids. Germline assignment: CDR1 LNHDA and CDR2 SQIVND (reference sequence). CDR3 amino acids: CASSTRQGNSPLHF. CDR3 DNA sequence: TGTGCCAGTAGTACAAGACAGGGAAATTCACCCCTCCACTTT.

The chain couples TRBV3-1 (or the pseudogene TRBV3-2) to TRBJ1-2, with 7 bases matching TRBD1. CDR1 and CDR2 from the germline V gene are LGHDT and YNNKEL (reference sequence). The CDR3 extends over 14 amino acids. Trimming at V came to 5 bases and at J to 0 bases, leaving 3 bases not matched to a gene. CDR3 DNA: TGTGCCAGCAGCATGGGACAGTCTAACTATGGCTACACCTTC. It translates to CASSMGQSNYGYTF.

CDR3 loop: CASSQDRGYGNTEAFF. CDR3 nucleotide sequence: TGTGCCAGCAGCCAAGACAGGGGGTATGGGAACACTGAAGCTTTCTTT. The rearrangement joins TRBV13 to TRBJ1-1; 9 nucleotides line up with TRBD1. CDR3 length: 16 amino acids. Losses at the gene ends were 5 bases for V and 1 base for J; bases not matched to a gene: 8. Germline CDR1 PRHDT, CDR2 FYEKMQ (reference sequence).